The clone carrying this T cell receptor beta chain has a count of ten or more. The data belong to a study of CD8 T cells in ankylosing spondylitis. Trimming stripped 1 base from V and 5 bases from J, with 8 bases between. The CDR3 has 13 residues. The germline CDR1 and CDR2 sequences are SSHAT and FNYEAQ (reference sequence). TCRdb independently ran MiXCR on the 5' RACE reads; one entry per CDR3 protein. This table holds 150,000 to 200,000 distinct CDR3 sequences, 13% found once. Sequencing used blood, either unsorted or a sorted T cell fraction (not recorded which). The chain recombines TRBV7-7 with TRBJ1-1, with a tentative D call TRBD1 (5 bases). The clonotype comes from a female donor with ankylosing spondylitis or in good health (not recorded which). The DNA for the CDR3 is TGTGCCAGCAGCTTAGTTCGGGGGACTGAAGCTTTCTTT. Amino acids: CASSLVRGTEAFF.